This TCR beta chain was identified in a study of graft-versus-host responses after intestinal transplantation. Whole-study context: Among the recipients, transplants were multivisceral, liver-intestinal, or isolated intestinal. The whole recipient group had anti-thymocyte globulin induction followed by tacrolimus and steroids for 2 to 3 years.

This clone was seen more than once but under ten times. Its specificity is not known. V lost 4 bases, J lost 4 bases, and 10 bases stayed unmatched. The CDR3 has 15 residues. CDR1 and CDR2 from the germline V gene are SGDLS and YYNGEE. The data were produced by immunoSEQ multiplex PCR, yet TCRdb's version contains in-frame clones alone and is incomplete. The sample has about 4,300 clones; roughly 77% are singletons. Intraepithelial and lamina propria lymphocytes were isolated from graft specimens. Study-wide findings and caveats: Early declines in HvG clones that occurred post-transplant were associated with peak circulating GvH clone levels. Clonal ratios of graft-versus-host to host-versus-graft in allografts were high for patients exhibiting graft-donor T cell macrochimerism.

The clonotype was recovered from a human patient who received an intestinal transplant, so some T cells may come from the graft donor. The chain couples TRBV9 to TRBJ1-1; 7 bases line up with TRBD1. Source: ileum tissue, taken 9 days after transplant. The CDR3, as DNA: TGTGCCAGCAGCCCCTGGGACAGCTGGGCCACTGAAGCTTTCTTT. Residues: CASSPWDSWATEAFF.